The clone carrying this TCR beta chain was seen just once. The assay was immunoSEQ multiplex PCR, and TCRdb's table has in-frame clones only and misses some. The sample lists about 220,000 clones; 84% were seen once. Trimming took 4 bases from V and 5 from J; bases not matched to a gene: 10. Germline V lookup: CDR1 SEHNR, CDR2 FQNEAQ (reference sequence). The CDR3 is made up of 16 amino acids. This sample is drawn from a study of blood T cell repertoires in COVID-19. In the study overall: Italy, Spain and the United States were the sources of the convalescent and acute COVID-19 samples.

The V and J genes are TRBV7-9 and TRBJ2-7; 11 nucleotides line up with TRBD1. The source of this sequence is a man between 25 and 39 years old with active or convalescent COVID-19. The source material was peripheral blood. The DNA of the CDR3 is TGTGCCAGCAGCTCACGGACAGGGGGCATAAAGGACGAGCAGTACTTC. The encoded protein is CASSSRTGGIKDEQYF.